This TCR beta chain was sequenced for a study of blood T cell repertoires in COVID-19. Study context: The study drew acute and convalescent COVID-19 samples from the United States, Italy and Spain.

The CDR3 is 16 residues long. Germline CDR1 MDHEN, CDR2 SYDVKM. Trimming stripped 6 bases from V and 10 bases from J, with 22 bases between. Sequenced by immunoSEQ multiplex PCR; TCRdb stores in-frame clones only, minus some. Seen here are 140,000 to 150,000 clones, about nine tenths observed once, and the top ten hold roughly two fifths. This TCR was sampled from a man aged 50-60 years who had recovered from COVID-19. The chain uses TRBV28 and TRBJ1-6; a weak D match, TRBD1 (5 bases). Source material: peripheral blood. CDR3 sequence: CASSRGTAGRGSPLHF. CDR3 bases: TGTGCCAGCAGCCGGGGGACTGCGGGGCGAGGGTCACCCCTCCACTTT.